Here is one T cell receptor (beta chain) with its context. This sample was included in a study of T cell responses to AZD1222 COVID-19 vaccine. TCRdb's copy holds only in-frame clones and misses some; the assay was immunoSEQ multiplex PCR. The sample holds 120,000 to 150,000 clones, 85% to 95% seen once. This TCR was recovered from an adult in good health. Material: peripheral blood, obtained on day 0 of MenACWY control vaccination.

This CDR3 reads CASNTRVRSWDEQFF. Here the CDR3 DNA reads TGTGCCAGCAACACGAGGGTCAGAAGCTGGGATGAGCAGTTCTTC. The chain links TRBV7-2 to TRBJ2-1; D perhaps matches TRBD2 (5 bases). The CDR3 has 15 residues. The V and J ends lost 7 bases and 8 bases respectively, with 21 bases between them. In germline, CDR1 is SGHTA, CDR2 FQGNSA.